This TCR beta chain was retrieved from a study of cytomegalovirus exposure and HLA in healthy donors. PCR employed 60 Vbeta and 13 Jbeta primers. Assay used: immunoSEQ multiplex PCR; TCRdb lists only in-frame clones, some missing. The data show roughly 200,000 clones, approximately 80% seen once. The CDR3 length is 14 residues. CDR1 is LNHNV, CDR2 YYDKDF, per germline (reference sequence). Trimming removed 5 bases from V and 2 bases from J; junction bases left unmatched: 4. This clone was seen a single time. Its antigen is undetermined. Study results and limitations: The later analysis indicated that the majority of CMV-associated TCR beta chains appeared HLA-restricted.

This chain links TRBV15 with TRBJ2-3, with 7 bases fitting TRBD2. The clonotype was recovered from a man aged 60-69 years in good health and CMV-seronegative. Sequencing was carried out using PBMCs. This CDR3 is CATSVGGDTDTQYF. The CDR3 DNA sequence: TGTGCCACCAGCGTTGGGGGGGACACAGATACGCAGTATTTT. The complete variable domain, with remaining parts taken from reference TRBV15 and TRBJ2-3, reads DAMVIQNPRYQVTQFGKPVTLSCSQTLNHNVMYWYQQKSSQAPKLLFHYYDKDFNNEADTPDNFQSRRPNTSFCFLDIRSPGLGDTAMYLCATSVGGDTDTQYFGPGTRLTVL.